A selection of T cell receptor beta chains follows, all from one sample in a study of blood T cell repertoires in COVID-19. TCRdb's table, derived via immunoSEQ multiplex PCR, lists solely in-frame clones and lacks some. The sample consists of roughly 120,000 clones, 65% to 80% of them appearing once. Sequencing was done on a sample of peripheral blood. The receptors originated from a middle-aged man with acute or convalescent COVID-19. Both conserved end residues are part of each CDR3. The D gene is left open where the match is weak. Size values are once, few and many counts, or a class for expanded clones, and some rows have none.

TRBD1,TRBJ1-5,-,TRBV6-5,CASSRDRVRQPQHF,TGTGCCAGCAGCAGGGACAGGGTTAGGCAGCCCCAGCATTTT
TRBD2,TRBJ2-3,-,TRBV10-2,CASSEPSSGGADTQYF,TGCGCCAGCAGTGAGCCGTCTAGCGGGGGTGCAGATACGCAGTATTTT
-,TRBJ2-2,-,TRBV2,CASSVGQGGTGELFF,TGTGCCAGCAGTGTCGGCCAGGGAGGCACCGGGGAGCTGTTTTTT
TRBD1,TRBJ1-2,-,TRBV2,CASRGEGGTGGYTF,TGTGCCAGCAGGGGGGAGGGAGGGACAGGCGGCTACACCTTC
TRBD2,TRBJ2-7,-,TRBV27,CASSRTSGRYEQYF,TGTGCCAGCAGCCGGACTAGCGGGAGGTACGAGCAGTACTTC
-,TRBJ2-1,few,TRBV28,CASSPEGGADYNEQFF,TGTGCCAGCAGTCCCGAGGGGGGGGCGGATTACAATGAGCAGTTCTTC
TRBD2,TRBJ2-5,-,TRBV9,CASSVDGRVAGAQETQYF,TGTGCCAGCAGCGTAGACGGTCGCGTAGCGGGGGCCCAAGAGACCCAGTACTTC
-,TRBJ2-7,few,TRBV27,CASTDSYEQYF,TGTGCCAGTACGGACAGCTACGAGCAGTACTTC
-,TRBJ1-2,-,TRBV28,CASSLDINTIYGYTF,TGTGCCAGCAGTTTAGACATAAACACAATCTATGGCTACACCTTC
-,TRBJ2-3,-,TRBV2,CASSAEGVGDTQYF,TGTGCCAGCAGTGCCGAGGGAGTAGGCGATACGCAGTATTTT
TRBD1,TRBJ1-5,-,TRBV27,CASSLTGGINQPQHF,TGTGCCAGCAGCCTTACAGGGGGCATCAATCAGCCCCAGCATTTT
TRBD1,TRBJ1-4,-,TRBV19,CASRATGVEKLFF,TGTGCCAGTAGGGCCACAGGGGTGGAAAAACTGTTTTTT
-,TRBJ1-2,-,TRBV5-5,CASSLATGYGYTF,TGTGCCAGCAGCTTGGCCACGGGGTATGGCTACACCTTC
TRBD1,TRBJ1-1,-,TRBV7-9,CASSLVDRTGVRFGEAFF,TGTGCCAGCAGCTTAGTTGATAGGACAGGGGTCCGTTTTGGTGAAGCTTTCTTT
TRBD1,TRBJ1-2,-,TRBV7-9,CASSSDRVYGYTF,TGTGCCAGCAGCTCCGACAGGGTCTATGGCTACACCTTC
-,TRBJ2-2,-,TRBV5-1,CASSLVGPDTGELFF,TGCGCCAGCAGCTTGGTTGGGCCGGATACCGGGGAGCTGTTTTTT
TRBD2,TRBJ2-7,-,TRBV3-1/TRBV3-2,CASSQDGLADSSYEQYF,TGTGCCAGCAGCCAAGATGGGCTAGCGGATAGCTCCTACGAGCAGTACTTC
TRBD2,TRBJ2-3,-,TRBV2,CASSEGGGGTQYF,TGTGCCAGCAGTGAAGGTGGGGGGGGTACGCAGTATTTT
TRBD2,TRBJ2-3,-,TRBV6-4,CASSRLAGVKDTQYF,TGTGCCAGCAGCCGACTAGCGGGAGTGAAAGATACGCAGTATTTT
-,TRBJ1-1,-,TRBV14,CASSGFTEAFF,TGTGCCAGCAGCGGCTTCACTGAAGCTTTCTTT
-,TRBJ2-5,-,TRBV20-1,CSATLQETQYF,TGCAGTGCTACCCTCCAAGAGACCCAGTACTTC
-,TRBJ1-1,-,TRBV9,CASSVEPGGMNTEAFF,TGTGCCAGCAGCGTAGAACCGGGGGGGATGAACACTGAAGCTTTCTTT
-,TRBJ1-2,-,TRBV12-3/TRBV12-4,CASSLGLLYGYTF,TGTGCCAGCAGTCTGGGACTACTCTATGGCTACACCTTC
TRBD2,TRBJ2-1,few,TRBV7-2,CASSFTGTSLHEQFF,TGTGCCAGCAGCTTCACCGGGACTAGTTTGCATGAGCAGTTCTTC
-,TRBJ1-5,-,TRBV5-5,CASSPFTGLDQPQHF,TGTGCCAGCAGTCCTTTTACAGGGTTAGATCAGCCCCAGCATTTT
TRBD2,TRBJ2-1,few,TRBV7-2,CASSLAGLAGVNEQFF,TGTGCCAGCAGCTTAGCGGGACTAGCGGGGGTCAATGAGCAGTTCTTC
TRBD1,TRBJ2-1,-,TRBV7-8,CASSSWTGGKIF,TGTGCCAGCAGCTCATGGACAGGGGGCAAGATCTTC
-,TRBJ1-2,once,TRBV5-1,CASSGAGMRGYTF,TGCGCCAGCAGCGGGGCGGGGATGAGAGGCTACACCTTC
-,TRBJ2-1,-,TRBV11-2,CASSAYNEQFF,TGTGCCAGCAGCGCGTACAATGAGCAGTTCTTC
-,TRBJ1-1,-,TRBV6-5,CASSYSEGVEAFF,TGTGCCAGCAGTTACTCGGAGGGTGTCGAAGCTTTCTTT
-,TRBJ1-6,-,TRBV5-1,CASSLEPREDSPLHF,TGCGCCAGCAGCTTGGAACCCAGGGAAGATTCACCCCTCCACTTT
-,TRBJ2-3,-,TRBV12-3/TRBV12-4,CASRVTDTQYF,TGTGCCAGCCGGGTCACAGATACGCAGTATTTT
-,TRBJ1-5,-,TRBV28,CASSLRGNGQPQHF,TGTGCCAGCAGTTTAAGGGGGAACGGTCAGCCCCAGCATTTT
-,TRBJ1-3,-,TRBV5-6,CASSLLVTGNTIYF,TGTGCCAGCAGCTTACTAGTTACTGGAAACACCATATATTTT
TRBD2,TRBJ2-7,-,TRBV28,CASSLYKGLAYEQYF,TGTGCCAGCAGTTTATATAAGGGACTAGCCTACGAGCAGTACTTC
-,TRBJ2-7,-,TRBV18,CASSGGSSYEQYF,TGTGCATCCTCAGGTGGCAGCTCCTACGAGCAGTACTTC
-,TRBJ1-1,-,TRBV28,CASSSRVLYNTEAFF,TGTGCCAGCAGTTCGAGGGTTTTGTACAACACTGAAGCTTTCTTT
TRBD2,TRBJ2-2,-,TRBV27,CASRSLGLVNTGELFF,TGTGCCAGCAGAAGCTTAGGACTAGTCAACACCGGGGAGCTGTTTTTT
TRBD2,TRBJ2-2,-,TRBV7-8,CASSLDGLGNTGELFF,TGTGCCAGCAGCTTAGACGGACTAGGGAACACCGGGGAGCTGTTTTTT
-,TRBJ2-3,-,TRBV11-2,CASSSDSLGTDTQYF,TGTGCCAGCAGCTCGGACAGCCTAGGCACAGATACGCAGTATTTT
-,TRBJ1-1,-,TRBV28,CASKQGGVITEAFF,TGTGCCAGCAAACAAGGGGGTGTGATCACTGAAGCTTTCTTT
-,TRBJ2-7,-,TRBV11-2,CASSLDAPVEDEQYF,TGTGCCAGCAGCTTAGATGCCCCAGTGGAGGACGAGCAGTACTTC
-,TRBJ2-3,-,TRBV3-1/TRBV3-2,CASSQEGADTQYF,TGTGCCAGCAGCCAAGAGGGGGCTGATACGCAGTATTTT
-,TRBJ2-3,-,TRBV7-3,CASSSTSTDTQYF,TGTGCCAGCAGCTCGACTAGCACAGATACGCAGTATTTT
-,TRBJ1-4,few,TRBV7-9,CASSLAGGNEKLFF,TGTGCCAGCAGCTTAGCGGGGGGAAATGAAAAACTGTTTTTT
TRBD1,TRBJ2-3,-,TRBV7-2,CASSPQGGVADTQYF,TGTGCCAGCAGCCCACAGGGGGGTGTGGCAGATACGCAGTATTTT
TRBD1,TRBJ2-7,-,TRBV6-5,CASRGTGGYEQYF,TGTGCCAGCAGGGGGACAGGGGGCTACGAGCAGTACTTC
-,TRBJ2-3,few,TRBV5-1,CASSLEGRFTDTQYF,TGCGCCAGCAGCTTGGAGGGGCGCTTCACAGATACGCAGTATTTT
TRBD1,TRBJ1-5,-,TRBV19,CASSRGTGLQPQHF,TGTGCCAGTAGTAGGGGGACAGGGTTACAACCCCAGCATTTT
-,TRBJ2-7,few,TRBV19,CASSLLEKRYEQYF,TGTGCCAGTAGTTTACTGGAAAAGCGTTACGAGCAGTACTTC
-,TRBJ1-5,-,TRBV4-1,CASSQVQLSNQPQHF,TGCGCCAGCAGCCAAGTACAGTTAAGCAATCAGCCCCAGCATTTT
TRBD1,TRBJ1-1,-,TRBV4-1,CASSQPTQGRNTEAFF,TGCGCCAGCAGCCAACCAACACAGGGGAGGAACACTGAAGCTTTCTTT
TRBD1,TRBJ2-7,-,TRBV7-9,CASSTVGGSSYEQYF,TGTGCCAGCAGCACAGTAGGGGGCTCCTCCTACGAGCAGTACTTC
-,TRBJ2-5,-,TRBV6-5,CASSFGPGQKETQYF,TGTGCCAGCAGTTTTGGACCAGGACAGAAAGAGACCCAGTACTTC
TRBD1,TRBJ2-1,-,TRBV6-5,CASRYGTATNNEQFF,TGTGCCAGCAGATACGGGACAGCAACCAACAATGAGCAGTTCTTC